This T cell receptor beta chain is from a study of Ad26.COV2.S vaccination and SARS-CoV-2 variants. Whole-study findings and limits: Spike-specific TCR breadth was greater after Ad26.COV2.S than placebo. Quantification of TCR breadth and depth may have yielded underestimates of total T cell responses. Those who received vaccine or placebo ended up with similar non-spike TCR breadth.

The data were produced by immunoSEQ multiplex PCR, yet TCRdb's version contains in-frame clones alone and is incomplete. The data show 100,000 or so clones, with around 80% seen just once and around 15% held by the top ten. The CDR3 length is 13 residues. Germline V gene data show CDR1 as SQVTM and CDR2 as ANQGSEA. The J segment lost 4 bases and the V segment lost 7 bases, leaving 4 bases of the junction unmatched. Notes on this clone: Its antigen is currently unknown.

The V call is TRBV29-1, the J call TRBJ2-1, with 10 bases matching TRBD2. The clonotype originates from a human donor who had recovered from COVID-19. This specimen consisted of peripheral blood, obtained after recovery from COVID-19. CDR3 sequence (DNA): TGCAGCGAGGAACTAGCGGGGTACAATGAGCAGTTCTTC. This translates into CSEELAGYNEQFF.